Below are 27 T cell receptor beta chains sequenced from a single sample in a study of blood T cell repertoires in COVID-19. Sequencing was performed with immunoSEQ multiplex PCR; in TCRdb, only in-frame clones are kept and a portion is missing. The sample holds some 120,000 clones; roughly 84% are singletons and the top ten take 9.5% to 15%. Sequences were obtained from peripheral blood. The receptors come from a woman in her twenties or thirties who had recovered from COVID-19.

This clone appeared once. The V and J genes are TRBV5-8 and TRBJ2-1; tentative D call: TRBD1 (6 bases). Trimming removed 2 bases from V and 7 bases from J, with 13 bases in between. CDR1 SGHTS and CDR2 YDEGEE come from the germline V gene. The CDR3 length is 14 residues. CDR3 in DNA: TGTGCCAGCAGCTTCCGGGACACCGGGAATGAGCAGTTCTTC. This translates into CASSFRDTGNEQFF.

This chain connects TRBV9 to TRBJ2-1; TRBD2 might be the D (6 bases). Trimming took off 3 bases at V and 4 bases at J, with 20 bases between the two ends. Per germline, CDR1 SGDLS and CDR2 YYNGEE. The CDR3 runs 17 residues. The CDR3 protein is CASSAGGGLVIYNEQFF. CDR3 DNA sequence: TGTGCCAGCAGCGCGGGTGGGGGGTTGGTAATTTACAATGAGCAGTTCTTC.

The rearrangement uses TRBV18 and TRBJ1-1, with D hard to call. Germline V gives CDR1 KGHSH, CDR2 LQKENI. V lost 2 bases and J lost 5, with 6 bases in between. CDR3 length equals 12 residues. In nucleotides, the CDR3 is TGTGCCAGCTCACCAAAGAGAACTGAAGCTTTCTTT. This codes for CASSPKRTEAFF.

The chain recombines TRBV6-5 with TRBJ1-2, with D uncertain. Germline V gene sequence: CDR1 MNHEY, CDR2 SVGAGI. The CDR3 has 11 residues. V lost 6 bases to trimming and J lost 9 bases, with 11 bases between them. The DNA of the CDR3 is TGTGCCAGCAGCCCCCAATTCAGCTACACCTTC. It codes for CASSPQFSYTF.

This chain joins TRBV2 and TRBJ1-5, with a possible D match to TRBD1 (6 bases). The CDR3 loop spans 13 amino acids. Germline CDR1 reads SNHLY; CDR2 reads FYNNEI. The germline V and J ends were trimmed by 6 bases and 3 bases, with 9 bases remaining between them. The CDR3 region is CASRGGYNQPQHF. As DNA, the CDR3 is TGTGCCAGCAGAGGGGGATACAATCAGCCCCAGCATTTT. The whole variable domain, remainder taken from reference TRBV2 and TRBJ1-5, is EPEVTQTPSHQVTQMGQEVILRCVPISNHLYFYWYRQILGQKVEFLVSFYNNEISEKSEIFDDQFSVERPDGSNFTLKIRSTKLEDSAMYFCASRGGYNQPQHFGDGTRLSIL.

This sequence joins TRBV6-5 and TRBJ2-1; 7 bases align to TRBD2. This CDR3 has 15 amino acids. The ends lost 6 bases at V and 0 bases at J; junction bases unmatched: 5. Looked up from germline, CDR1 is MNHEY and CDR2 is SVGAGI. In nucleotides, the CDR3 is TGTGCCAGCAGGTTAGCGGGTCCCTCCTACAATGAGCAGTTCTTC. Translation gives CASRLAGPSYNEQFF.

The chain couples TRBV11-2 to TRBJ2-5; 8 bases match TRBD2. Germline V lookup: CDR1 SGHAT, CDR2 FQNNGV. The CDR3 spans 15 residues. The trim removed 1 base at V and 4 bases at J, leaving 5 bases unmatched. CDR3: CASSLGAAGAETQYF. DNA of the CDR3: TGTGCCAGCAGCTTAGGGGCAGCGGGGGCAGAGACCCAGTACTTC.

The chain recombines TRBV7-9 with TRBJ2-5; D might be TRBD2 (6 bases). Germline V gene lookup returns CDR1 SEHNR and CDR2 FQNEAQ (reference sequence). CDR3 length equals 14 residues. V was pared by 1 base and J by 5 bases, with 11 bases between. The CDR3 reads CASSLVGGSETQYF. CDR3 DNA: TGTGCCAGCAGCTTAGTCGGGGGAAGCGAGACCCAGTACTTC. Looking up the rest from reference TRBV7-9 and TRBJ2-5 gives the full variable domain: DTGVSQNPRHKITKRGQNVTFRCDPISEHNRLYWYRQTLGQGPEFLTYFQNEAQLEKSRLLSDRFSAERPKGSFSTLEIQRTEQGDSAMYLCASSLVGGSETQYFGPGTRLLVL.

The chain has TRBV3-1 (or the pseudogene TRBV3-2) and TRBJ2-7; D perhaps matches TRBD1 (7 bases). In germline, CDR1 is LGHDT, CDR2 YNNKEL (reference sequence). This CDR3 contains 13 residues. Trimming removed 6 bases from V and 4 bases from J, with 13 bases in between. This chain's CDR3 is CASRRGTAYEQYF. The CDR3 DNA reads TGTGCCAGCAGGCGCGGGACAGCATACGAGCAGTACTTC.

This clone was counted a few times. Other DNA sequences in this sample translate to the same CDR3. The rearrangement links TRBV3-1 (or the pseudogene TRBV3-2) to TRBJ1-3; D gene unclear. The CDR3 sequence is 14 residues long. Germline V gene data show CDR1 as LGHDT and CDR2 as YNNKEL (reference sequence). Trimming stripped 5 bases from V and 0 bases from J, with 8 bases between. The CDR3 spells CASSLSDSGNTIYF. The CDR3 DNA sequence: TGTGCCAGCAGCTTGAGTGACTCTGGAAACACCATATATTTT.

The rearrangement joins TRBV19 to TRBJ1-2; D gene ambiguous. Germline V gene data show CDR1 as LNHDA and CDR2 as SQIVND (reference sequence). V was shortened by 7 bases and J by 0 bases, with 6 bases between the two germline ends. The CDR3 is 12 residues long. The CDR3 region has the DNA TGTGCCAGTAATACGGCTAACTATGGCTACACCTTC. As protein: CASNTANYGYTF. The full variable domain, rest sourced from reference TRBV19 and TRBJ1-2, is DGGITQSPKYLFRKEGQNVTLSCEQNLNHDAMYWYRQDPGQGLRLIYYSQIVNDFQKGDIAEGYSVSREKKESFPLTVTSAQKNPTAFYLCASNTANYGYTFGSGTRLTVV.

Points on this clone: Other DNA sequences from this sample encode an identical CDR3 as well. The V gene is TRBV20-1, the J gene TRBJ2-1, with 7 positions matching TRBD2. Germline loops: CDR1 DFQATT, CDR2 SNEGSKA (reference sequence). The CDR3 sequence is 13 residues long. The ends lost 3 bases at V and 1 base at J; junction bases unmatched: 0. The CDR3 region is CSASSGSYNEQFF. Written as DNA, the CDR3 is TGCAGTGCTAGTAGCGGGTCCTACAATGAGCAGTTCTTC.

The J gene is TRBJ2-3, the V gene TRBV3-1 (or the pseudogene TRBV3-2); no clear D. The CDR3 sequence is 15 residues long. Germline CDR1 is LGHDT and CDR2 is YNNKEL (reference sequence). V gave up 2 bases and J gave up 6 bases, with 15 bases separating them. CDR3 region: CASSQPGQPPDTQYF. In DNA, the CDR3 is TGTGCCAGCAGCCAACCGGGTCAACCGCCGGATACGCAGTATTTT.

The J gene is TRBJ2-7, the V gene TRBV30, with 7 bases fitting TRBD1. Germline V gene sequence: CDR1 GTSNPN, CDR2 SVGIG (reference sequence). The CDR3 extends over 14 amino acids. The V segment lost 3 bases and the J segment 2 bases; nucleotides outside the gene matches: 7. CDR3 nucleotide sequence: TGTGCCTGGAGGAGATTCGACAGGGCCTACGAGCAGTACTTC. It is translated as CAWRRFDRAYEQYF.

The chain recombines TRBV6-2 or TRBV6-3 with TRBJ1-1; unclear D gene. CDR1 and CDR2 from the germline V gene are MNHEY and SVGEGT. The CDR3 has 14 amino acids. V dropped 2 bases and J dropped 11 bases, with 18 bases sitting between them. The CDR3 sequence: CASSYGITGLDAFF. The CDR3 DNA reads TGTGCCAGCAGTTACGGTATCACGGGATTGGATGCTTTCTTT.

The chain links TRBV5-1 to TRBJ2-1; 10 bases line up with TRBD2. CDR3 length: 16 amino acids. Germline-derived CDR1 and CDR2 are SGHRS and YFSETQ. Germline trimming cut 0 bases from V and 7 bases from J; bases unmatched to any gene: 7. The CDR3 coding sequence is TGCGCCAGCAGCTTGGGGTCTAGCGGGAGTGGGAATGAGCAGTTCTTC. Translation: CASSLGSSGSGNEQFF.

This chain connects TRBV28 to TRBJ2-2, with D possibly being TRBD2 (5 bases). This CDR3 comprises 14 residues. V shed 7 bases and J shed 2 bases, with 11 bases lying between them. Looked up from germline, CDR1 is MDHEN and CDR2 is SYDVKM. The CDR3 DNA sequence: TGTGCCAGCACCCCAGCGGTTAACACCGGGGAGCTGTTTTTT. Protein sequence: CASTPAVNTGELFF.

This clone was seen many times. V gene TRBV7-9 combines with J gene TRBJ2-7, with D maybe TRBD1 (5 bases). The CDR3 is made up of 14 amino acids. V lost 3 bases to trimming and J lost 4 bases, with 13 bases between them. Germline V gives CDR1 SEHNR, CDR2 FQNEAQ (reference sequence). The CDR3 region has the DNA TGTGCCAGCAGCTTCACAGGTAACCATTACGAGCAGTACTTC. Translation: CASSFTGNHYEQYF.

V is TRBV7-3 and J is TRBJ2-1, with D maybe TRBD1 (6 bases). Deletions cut 5 bases from V and 0 bases from J, with 11 bases between. This CDR3 is built from 15 residues. The germline V gene has CDR1 SGHTA and CDR2 FQGTGA. The CDR3 spells CASSQYRASYNEQFF. The CDR3 DNA reads as TGTGCCAGCAGCCAGTACAGGGCCTCCTACAATGAGCAGTTCTTC. Full variable domain (remainder filled in from reference TRBV7-3 and TRBJ2-1): GAGVSQTPSNKVTEKGKYVELRCDPISGHTALYWYRQSLGQGPEFLIYFQGTGAADDSGLPNDRFFAVRPEGSVSTLKIQRTERGDSAVYLCASSQYRASYNEQFFGPGTRLTVL.

This chain connects TRBV5-1 to TRBJ1-2, with a weak D call TRBD1 (6 bases). V lost 5 bases and J 2 bases, leaving 10 bases between the germline ends. CDR1 is SGHRS, CDR2 YFSETQ, per germline. The CDR3 has 13 amino acids. The CDR3, as DNA: TGCGCCAGCAGGTTTACAGGGAACTATGGCTACACCTTC. This encodes CASRFTGNYGYTF.

The J gene is TRBJ1-5, the V gene TRBV12-5; D is perhaps TRBD1 (6 bases). The germline V gene encodes CDR1 LGHNT and CDR2 FRNRAP. V lost 0 bases, J lost 1 base, and 13 bases lay in between. The length of the CDR3 is 17 residues. The CDR3, as DNA: TGTGCTAGTGGTTTGGTCCGGGGGGGGCTGAGCAATCAGCCCCAGCATTTT. Translating it yields CASGLVRGGLSNQPQHF.

V and J are TRBV11-2 and TRBJ1-4; 9 nucleotides match TRBD1. CDR1 and CDR2 (germline): SGHAT, FQNNGV. Trimming at V came to 4 bases and at J to 8 bases, leaving 5 bases not matched to a gene. The CDR3 is made up of 14 amino acids. CDR3 coding DNA: TGTGCCAGCAGCTGGACAGGGGTAGAAGAAAAACTGTTTTTT. This encodes CASSWTGVEEKLFF.

The chain joins TRBV2 to TRBJ1-4, with 7 bases lining up with TRBD1. Germline CDR1 reads SNHLY; CDR2 reads FYNNEI. The V segment lost 3 bases and the J segment 8 bases; nucleotides outside the gene matches: 18. The length of the CDR3 is 18 residues. DNA of the CDR3: TGTGCCAGCAGTGAGATCAACCGGGACAGCTTGTTTCACGAAAAACTGTTTTTT. Its protein product is CASSEINRDSLFHEKLFF.

The CDR3 DNA reads TGTGCCAGTAGCCAACGTTCCGGGACAGTCCCTGGCTACACCTTC. Its protein is CASSQRSGTVPGYTF. The chain uses TRBV19 and TRBJ1-2; 7 positions agree with TRBD1. The germline CDR1 and CDR2 sequences are LNHDA and SQIVND (reference sequence). This CDR3 is built from 15 residues. V shed 6 bases and J 7 bases; nucleotides not matched to a gene: 14.

The chain couples TRBV29-1 to TRBJ2-7; 7 positions agree with TRBD2. The trim removed 3 bases at V and 5 bases at J, leaving 4 bases unmatched. The germline gives CDR1 SQVTM, CDR2 ANQGSEA. This CDR3 region has 12 residues. The CDR3 sequence is CSVDWGRDEQYF. In DNA, the CDR3 is TGCAGCGTTGATTGGGGGAGGGACGAGCAGTACTTC.

This clone was counted many times. This chain connects TRBV18 to TRBJ1-1; 8 positions agree with TRBD1. V was clipped by 2 bases and J by 4 bases; unmatched bases: 9. This CDR3 has 16 residues. Looked up from germline, CDR1 is KGHSH and CDR2 is LQKENI. Here the CDR3 reads CASSPSQQGVSTEAFF. CDR3 bases: TGTGCCAGCTCACCATCCCAACAGGGGGTCAGCACTGAAGCTTTCTTT.

J is TRBJ2-1 and V is TRBV11-2, with 9 nucleotides matching TRBD2. V lost 5 bases and J lost 3; bases outside the gene matches: 8. The CDR3 is 16 residues long. Germline assignment: CDR1 SGHAT and CDR2 FQNNGV. The CDR3, as DNA: TGTGCCAGCAGCCTGTTAGCGGGGGTTAACTACAATGAGCAGTTCTTC. The encoded protein is CASSLLAGVNYNEQFF.